This TCR beta chain was captured by sequencing in a study of regulatory T cells in long-lasting Graves disease. Study results and limitations: The study found TRBV28, TRBJ1-2 and TRBJ2-5 favored in persistent disease.

Investigators prepared the TCR beta libraries by applying iRepertoire HTBI primers and Arm-PCR of CDR3 regions. In the original processing: Across samples, 50 to 65 TRBV and some 13 TRBJ segments were found. From the multiplex PCR reads, TCRdb called clonotypes with MiXCR, one entry per CDR3 protein. TCRdb, not the original authors, processed these V and J calls. Here the sample spans about 660,000 distinct CDR3 sequences, 25% to 35% being singletons. Stated time point: persistent/refractory GD, antithyroid drugs over 5 years with positive TRAb. Researchers made the TCR library from RNA that was extracted from PBMCs. The CDR3 is 13 residues long. V was shortened by 5 bases and J by 7 bases, with 14 bases between the two germline ends. About this clonotype itself: What it recognizes is unknown.

This TCR derives from a female donor with Graves disease. This specimen was peripheral blood mononuclear cells (PBMCs), taken when the disease was refractory, from a patient treated with antithyroid drugs. The rearrangement links TRBV12-3 or TRBV12-4 to TRBJ1-1; weak D call: TRBD1 (5 bases). CDR3 sequence (DNA): TGTGCCAGCAGTATACAGGATTTGGGTGAAGCTTTCTTT. Its protein is CASSIQDLGEAFF.